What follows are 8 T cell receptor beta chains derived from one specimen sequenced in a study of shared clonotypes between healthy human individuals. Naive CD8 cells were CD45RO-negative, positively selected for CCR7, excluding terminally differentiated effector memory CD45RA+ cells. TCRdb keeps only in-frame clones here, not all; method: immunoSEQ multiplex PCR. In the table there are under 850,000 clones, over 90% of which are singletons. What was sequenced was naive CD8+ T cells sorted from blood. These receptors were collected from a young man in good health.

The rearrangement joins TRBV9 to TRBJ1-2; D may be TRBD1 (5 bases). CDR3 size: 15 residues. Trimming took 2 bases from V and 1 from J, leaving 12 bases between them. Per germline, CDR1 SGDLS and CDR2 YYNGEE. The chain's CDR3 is CASSVSRDDNYGYTF. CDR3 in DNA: TGTGCCAGCAGCGTGAGCAGGGACGATAACTATGGCTACACCTTC.

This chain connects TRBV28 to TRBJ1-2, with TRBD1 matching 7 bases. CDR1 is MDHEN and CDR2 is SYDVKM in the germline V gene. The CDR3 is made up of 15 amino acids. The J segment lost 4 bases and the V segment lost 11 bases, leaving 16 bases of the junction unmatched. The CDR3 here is CAGGERGQFFYGYTF. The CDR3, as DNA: TGTGCCGGGGGAGAAAGGGGGCAGTTCTTCTATGGCTACACCTTC.

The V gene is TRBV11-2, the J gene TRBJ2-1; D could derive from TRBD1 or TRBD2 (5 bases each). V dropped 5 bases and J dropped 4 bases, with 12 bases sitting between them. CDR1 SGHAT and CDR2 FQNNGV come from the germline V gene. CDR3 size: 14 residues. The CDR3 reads CASSDGTGYNEQFF. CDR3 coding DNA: TGTGCCAGCAGCGACGGGACCGGATACAATGAGCAGTTCTTC. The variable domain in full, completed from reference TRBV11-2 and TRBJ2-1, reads EAGVAQSPRYKIIEKRQSVAFWCNPISGHATLYWYQQILGQGPKLLIQFQNNGVVDDSQLPKDRFSAERLKGVDSTLKIQPAKLEDSAVYLCASSDGTGYNEQFFGPGTRLTVL.

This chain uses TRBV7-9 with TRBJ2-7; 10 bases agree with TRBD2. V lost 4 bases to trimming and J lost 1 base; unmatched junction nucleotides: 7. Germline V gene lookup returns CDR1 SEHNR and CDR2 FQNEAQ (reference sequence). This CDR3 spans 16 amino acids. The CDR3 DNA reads TGTGCCAGCAGCTCCGAAGCGGGAGGGCCTTCCTACGAGCAGTACTTC. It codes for CASSSEAGGPSYEQYF. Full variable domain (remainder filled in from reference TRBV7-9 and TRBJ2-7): DTGVSQNPRHKITKRGQNVTFRCDPISEHNRLYWYRQTLGQGPEFLTYFQNEAQLEKSRLLSDRFSAERPKGSFSTLEIQRTEQGDSAMYLCASSSEAGGPSYEQYFGPGTRLTVT.

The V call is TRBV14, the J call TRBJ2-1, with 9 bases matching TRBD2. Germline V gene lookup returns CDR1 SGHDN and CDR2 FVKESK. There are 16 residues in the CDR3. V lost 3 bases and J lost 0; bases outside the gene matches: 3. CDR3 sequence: CASSHEREVSYNEQFF. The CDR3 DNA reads TGTGCCAGCAGCCACGAGCGGGAGGTCTCCTACAATGAGCAGTTCTTC.

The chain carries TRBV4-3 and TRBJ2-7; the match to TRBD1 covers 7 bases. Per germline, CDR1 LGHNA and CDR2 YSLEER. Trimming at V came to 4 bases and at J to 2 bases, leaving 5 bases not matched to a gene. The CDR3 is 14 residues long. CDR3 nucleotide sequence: TGCGCCAGCAGCCCTAGACAGGGACCCTACGAGCAGTACTTC. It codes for CASSPRQGPYEQYF.

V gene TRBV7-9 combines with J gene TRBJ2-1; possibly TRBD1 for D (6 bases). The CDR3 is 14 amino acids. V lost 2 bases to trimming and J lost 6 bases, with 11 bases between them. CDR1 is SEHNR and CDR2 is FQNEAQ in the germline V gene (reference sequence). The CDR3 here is CASSLPTGRNEQFF. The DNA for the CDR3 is TGTGCCAGCAGCTTACCGACAGGACGCAATGAGCAGTTCTTC.

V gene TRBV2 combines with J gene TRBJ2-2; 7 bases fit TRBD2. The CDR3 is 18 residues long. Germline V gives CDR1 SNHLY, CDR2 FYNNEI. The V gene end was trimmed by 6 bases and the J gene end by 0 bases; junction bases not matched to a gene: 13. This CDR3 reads CASSDWLAAESNTGELFF. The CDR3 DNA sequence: TGTGCCAGCAGCGATTGGCTAGCGGCCGAGTCGAACACCGGGGAGCTGTTTTTT.